This TCR beta chain stems from a study of T cell responses to AZD1222 COVID-19 vaccine. Points from the study as a whole: Spike-wide vaccine-associated CD4 TCRs dominated at 160-218 and 743-854. Spike-specific TCR repertoires showed rising breadth and depth after two AZD1222 doses. Donors in the cohort were predominantly white British and more often female, and clonal diversity was possibly underestimated.

This table comes from immunoSEQ multiplex PCR, and its TCRdb copy is limited to in-frame clones, with some not included. The sample has 50,000 to 55,000 clones, about 91% seen once. Germline V gene data show CDR1 as SGHRS and CDR2 as YFSETQ. V was pared by 2 bases and J by 0 bases, with 14 bases between. The CDR3 has 17 amino acids. A word on this clone: The antigen remains undetermined.

This material consisted of peripheral blood, taken 28 days after the second AZD1222 dose. This chain joins TRBV5-1 and TRBJ2-2; D remains unclear. The receptor comes from an adult who received the AZD1222 COVID-19 vaccine. The CDR3 is CASSLEVGIANTGELFF. The CDR3, as DNA: TGCGCCAGCAGCTTAGAGGTGGGCATAGCGAACACCGGGGAGCTGTTTTTT.